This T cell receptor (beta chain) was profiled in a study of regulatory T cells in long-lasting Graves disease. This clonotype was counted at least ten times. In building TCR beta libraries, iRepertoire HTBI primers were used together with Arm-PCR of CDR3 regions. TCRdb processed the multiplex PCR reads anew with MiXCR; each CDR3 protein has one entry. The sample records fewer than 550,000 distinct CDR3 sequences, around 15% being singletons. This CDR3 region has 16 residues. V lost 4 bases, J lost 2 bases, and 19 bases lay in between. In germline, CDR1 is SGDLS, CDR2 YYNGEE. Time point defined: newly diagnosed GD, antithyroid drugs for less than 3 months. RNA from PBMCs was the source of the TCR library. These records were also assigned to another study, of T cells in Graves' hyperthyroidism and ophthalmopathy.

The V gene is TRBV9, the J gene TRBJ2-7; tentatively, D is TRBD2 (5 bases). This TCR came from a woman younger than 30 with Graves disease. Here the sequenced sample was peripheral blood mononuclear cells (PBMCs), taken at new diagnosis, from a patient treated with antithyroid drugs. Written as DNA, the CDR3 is TGTGCCAGCAGCCCCAAGTTGGACTCCGGGGCCTACGAGCAGTACTTC. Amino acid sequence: CASSPKLDSGAYEQYF.